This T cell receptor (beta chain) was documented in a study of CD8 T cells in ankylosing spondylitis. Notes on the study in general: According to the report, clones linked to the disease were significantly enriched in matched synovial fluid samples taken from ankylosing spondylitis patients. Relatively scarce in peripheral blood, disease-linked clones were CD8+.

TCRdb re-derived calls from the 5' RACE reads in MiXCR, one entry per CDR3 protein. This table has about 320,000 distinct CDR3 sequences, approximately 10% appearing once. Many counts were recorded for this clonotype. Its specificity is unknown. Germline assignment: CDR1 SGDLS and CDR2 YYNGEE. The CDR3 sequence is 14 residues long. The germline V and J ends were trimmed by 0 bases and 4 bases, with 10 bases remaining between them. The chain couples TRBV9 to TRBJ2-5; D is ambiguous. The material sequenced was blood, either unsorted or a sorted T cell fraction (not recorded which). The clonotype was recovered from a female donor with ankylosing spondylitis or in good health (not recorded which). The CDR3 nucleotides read TGTGCCAGCAGCGTAGATCAAGGCTCAGAGACCCAGTACTTC. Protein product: CASSVDQGSETQYF.